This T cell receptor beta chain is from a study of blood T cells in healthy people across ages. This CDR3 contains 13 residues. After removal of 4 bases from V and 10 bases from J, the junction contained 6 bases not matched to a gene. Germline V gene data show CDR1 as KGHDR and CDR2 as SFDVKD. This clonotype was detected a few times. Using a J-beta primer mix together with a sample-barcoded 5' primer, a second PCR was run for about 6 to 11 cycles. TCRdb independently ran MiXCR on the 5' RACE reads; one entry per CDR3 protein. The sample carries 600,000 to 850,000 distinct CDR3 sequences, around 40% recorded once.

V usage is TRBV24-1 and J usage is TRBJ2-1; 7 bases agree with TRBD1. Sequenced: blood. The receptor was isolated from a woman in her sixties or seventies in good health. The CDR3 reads CATSDVDREEQFF. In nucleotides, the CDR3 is TGTGCCACCAGTGACGTAGACAGGGAAGAGCAGTTCTTC.